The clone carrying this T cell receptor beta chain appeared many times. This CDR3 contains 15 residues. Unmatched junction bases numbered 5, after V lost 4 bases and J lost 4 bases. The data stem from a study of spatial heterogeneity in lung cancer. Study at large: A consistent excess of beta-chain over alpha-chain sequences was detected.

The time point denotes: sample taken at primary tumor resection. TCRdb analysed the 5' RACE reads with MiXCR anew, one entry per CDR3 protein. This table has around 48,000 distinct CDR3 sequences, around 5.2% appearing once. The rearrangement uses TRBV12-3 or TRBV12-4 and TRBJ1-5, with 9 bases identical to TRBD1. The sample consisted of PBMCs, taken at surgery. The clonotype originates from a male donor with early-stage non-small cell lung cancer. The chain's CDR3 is CASSSPDRGNQPQHF. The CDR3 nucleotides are TGTGCCAGCAGTTCCCCGGACAGGGGTAATCAGCCCCAGCATTTT.